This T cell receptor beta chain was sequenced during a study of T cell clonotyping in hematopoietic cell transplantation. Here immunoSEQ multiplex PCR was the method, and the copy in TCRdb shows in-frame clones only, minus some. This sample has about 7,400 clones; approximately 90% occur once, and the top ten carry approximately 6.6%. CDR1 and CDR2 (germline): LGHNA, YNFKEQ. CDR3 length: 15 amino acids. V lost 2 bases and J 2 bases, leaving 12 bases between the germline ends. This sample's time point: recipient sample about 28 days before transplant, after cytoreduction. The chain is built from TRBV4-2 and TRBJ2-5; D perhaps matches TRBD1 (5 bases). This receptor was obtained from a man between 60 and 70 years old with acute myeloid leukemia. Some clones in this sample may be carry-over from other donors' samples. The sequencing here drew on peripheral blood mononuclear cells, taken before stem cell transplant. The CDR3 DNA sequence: TGTGCCAGCAGCCAACAAGGGGAAACACAAGAGACCCAGTACTTC. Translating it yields CASSQQGETQETQYF.